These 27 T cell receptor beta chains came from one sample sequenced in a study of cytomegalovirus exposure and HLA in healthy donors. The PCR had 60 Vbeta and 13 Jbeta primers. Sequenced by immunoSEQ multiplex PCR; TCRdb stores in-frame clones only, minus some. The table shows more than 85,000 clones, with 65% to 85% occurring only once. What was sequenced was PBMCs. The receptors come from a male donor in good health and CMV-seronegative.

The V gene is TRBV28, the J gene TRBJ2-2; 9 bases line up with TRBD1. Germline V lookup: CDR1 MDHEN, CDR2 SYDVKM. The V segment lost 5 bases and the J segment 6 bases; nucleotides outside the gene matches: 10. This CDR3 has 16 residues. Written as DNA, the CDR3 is TGTGCCAGCAGTCCCACAATGACAGGGGGGGCCGGGGAGCTGTTTTTT. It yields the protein CASSPTMTGGAGELFF.

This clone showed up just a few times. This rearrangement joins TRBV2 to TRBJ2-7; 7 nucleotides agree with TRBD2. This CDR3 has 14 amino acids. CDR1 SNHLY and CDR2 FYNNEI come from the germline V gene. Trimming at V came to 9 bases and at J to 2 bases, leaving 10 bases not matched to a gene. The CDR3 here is CASLPAGVPYEQYF. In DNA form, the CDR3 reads TGTGCCAGTCTCCCCGCGGGAGTACCCTACGAGCAGTACTTC. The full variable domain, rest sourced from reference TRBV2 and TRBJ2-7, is EPEVTQTPSHQVTQMGQEVILRCVPISNHLYFYWYRQILGQKVEFLVSFYNNEISEKSEIFDDQFSVERPDGSNFTLKIRSTKLEDSAMYFCASLPAGVPYEQYFGPGTRLTVT.

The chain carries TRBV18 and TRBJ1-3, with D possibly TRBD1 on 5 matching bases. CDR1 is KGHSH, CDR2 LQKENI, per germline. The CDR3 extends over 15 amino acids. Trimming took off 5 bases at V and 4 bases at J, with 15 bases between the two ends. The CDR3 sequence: CASSDYQGSGNTIYF. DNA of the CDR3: TGTGCCAGCTCAGATTATCAGGGCAGCGGAAACACCATATATTTT.

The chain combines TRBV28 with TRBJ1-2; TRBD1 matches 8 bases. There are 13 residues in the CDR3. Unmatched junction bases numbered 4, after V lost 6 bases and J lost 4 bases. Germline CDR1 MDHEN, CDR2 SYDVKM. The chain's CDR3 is CASRDRVIYGYTF. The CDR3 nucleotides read TGTGCCAGCAGGGACAGGGTAATCTATGGCTACACCTTC.

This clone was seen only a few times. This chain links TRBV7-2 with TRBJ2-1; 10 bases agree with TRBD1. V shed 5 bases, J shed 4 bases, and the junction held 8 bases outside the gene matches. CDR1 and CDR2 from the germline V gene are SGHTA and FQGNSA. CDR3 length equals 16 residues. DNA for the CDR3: TGTGCCAGCAGCCTCCGACAGGGGGCAGGTTACAATGAGCAGTTCTTC. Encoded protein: CASSLRQGAGYNEQFF.

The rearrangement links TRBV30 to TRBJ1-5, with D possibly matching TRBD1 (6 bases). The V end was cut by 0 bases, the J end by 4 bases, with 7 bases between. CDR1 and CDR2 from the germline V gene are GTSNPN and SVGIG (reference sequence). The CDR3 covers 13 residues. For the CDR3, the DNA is TGTGCCTGGAGTGTAGACAGGAATCAGCCCCAGCATTTT. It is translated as CAWSVDRNQPQHF.

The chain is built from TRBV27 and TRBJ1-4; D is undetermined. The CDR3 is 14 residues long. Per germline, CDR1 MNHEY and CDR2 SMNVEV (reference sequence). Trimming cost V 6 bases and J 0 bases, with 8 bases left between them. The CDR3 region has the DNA TGTGCCAGCAGGGGCTCGGCAACTAATGAAAAACTGTTTTTT. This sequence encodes CASRGSATNEKLFF.

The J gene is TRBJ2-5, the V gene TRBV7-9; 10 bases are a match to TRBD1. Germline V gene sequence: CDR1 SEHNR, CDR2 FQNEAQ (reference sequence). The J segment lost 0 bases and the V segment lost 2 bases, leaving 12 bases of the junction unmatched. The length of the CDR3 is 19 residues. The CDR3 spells CASSLRSTGGPLYQETQYF. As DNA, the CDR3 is TGTGCCAGCAGCTTACGATCGACAGGGGGCCCCTTATACCAAGAGACCCAGTACTTC. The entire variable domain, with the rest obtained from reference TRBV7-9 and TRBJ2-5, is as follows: DTGVSQNPRHKITKRGQNVTFRCDPISEHNRLYWYRQTLGQGPEFLTYFQNEAQLEKSRLLSDRFSAERPKGSFSTLEIQRTEQGDSAMYLCASSLRSTGGPLYQETQYFGPGTRLLVL.

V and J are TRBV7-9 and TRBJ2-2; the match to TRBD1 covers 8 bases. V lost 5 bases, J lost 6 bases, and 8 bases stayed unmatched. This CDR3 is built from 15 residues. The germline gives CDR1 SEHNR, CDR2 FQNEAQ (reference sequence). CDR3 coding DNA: TGTGCCAGCAGCCAGGACAGGGTTATGGCCGGGGAGCTGTTTTTT. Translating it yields CASSQDRVMAGELFF.

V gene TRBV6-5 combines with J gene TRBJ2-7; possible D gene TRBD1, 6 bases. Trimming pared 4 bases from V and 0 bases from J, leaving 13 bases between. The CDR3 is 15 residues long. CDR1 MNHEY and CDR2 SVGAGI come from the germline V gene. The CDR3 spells CASSLSGASSYEQYF. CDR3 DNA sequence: TGTGCCAGCAGTTTGTCAGGGGCTAGCTCCTACGAGCAGTACTTC.

CDR3 in DNA: TGTGCCAGCAGCCGGGTGGGGGGAGAGACCCAGTACTTC. Translated, it gives CASSRVGGETQYF. This chain connects TRBV5-4 to TRBJ2-5; tentative D call: TRBD2 (6 bases). V shed 4 bases and J shed 4 bases, with 11 bases lying between them. The germline V gene has CDR1 SGHNT and CDR2 YYREEE (reference sequence). The CDR3 consists of 13 residues.

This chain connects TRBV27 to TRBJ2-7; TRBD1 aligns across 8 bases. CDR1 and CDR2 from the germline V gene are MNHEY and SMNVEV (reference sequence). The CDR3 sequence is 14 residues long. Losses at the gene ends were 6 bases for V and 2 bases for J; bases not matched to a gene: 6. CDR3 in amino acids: CASSVTGDTYEQYF. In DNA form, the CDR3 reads TGTGCCAGCAGCGTGACAGGGGATACCTACGAGCAGTACTTC.

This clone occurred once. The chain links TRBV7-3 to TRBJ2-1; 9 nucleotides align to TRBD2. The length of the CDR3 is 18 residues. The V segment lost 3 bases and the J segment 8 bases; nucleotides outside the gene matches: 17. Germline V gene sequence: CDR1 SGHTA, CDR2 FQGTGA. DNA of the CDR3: TGTGCCAGCAGCTTCCCAAAAGGGCTAGCGGGACCTCGGGATGAGCAGTTCTTC. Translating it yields CASSFPKGLAGPRDEQFF. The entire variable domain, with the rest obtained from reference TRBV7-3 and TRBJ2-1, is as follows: GAGVSQTPSNKVTEKGKYVELRCDPISGHTALYWYRQSLGQGPEFLIYFQGTGAADDSGLPNDRFFAVRPEGSVSTLKIQRTERGDSAVYLCASSFPKGLAGPRDEQFFGPGTRLTVL.

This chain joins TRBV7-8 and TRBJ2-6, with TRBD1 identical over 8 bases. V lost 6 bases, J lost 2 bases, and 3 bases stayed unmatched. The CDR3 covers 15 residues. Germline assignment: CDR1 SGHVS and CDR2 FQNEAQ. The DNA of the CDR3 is TGTGCCAGCAGGCCAGGGGGCGCTGGGGCCAACGTCCTGACTTTC. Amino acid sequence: CASRPGGAGANVLTF.

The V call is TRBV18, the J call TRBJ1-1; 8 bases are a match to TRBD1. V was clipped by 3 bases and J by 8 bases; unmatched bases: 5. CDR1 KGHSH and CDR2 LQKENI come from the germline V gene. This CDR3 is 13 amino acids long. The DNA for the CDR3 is TGTGCCAGCTCACCGGTCCGGGACAGGGAAGCTTTCTTT. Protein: CASSPVRDREAFF.

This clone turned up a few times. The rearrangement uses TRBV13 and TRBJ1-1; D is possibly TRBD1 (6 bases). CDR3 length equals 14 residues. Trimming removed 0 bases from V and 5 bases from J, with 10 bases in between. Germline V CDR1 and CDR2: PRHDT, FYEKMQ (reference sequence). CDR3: CASSLGGARTEAFF. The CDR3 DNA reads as TGTGCCAGCAGCTTAGGGGGGGCTAGGACTGAAGCTTTCTTT.

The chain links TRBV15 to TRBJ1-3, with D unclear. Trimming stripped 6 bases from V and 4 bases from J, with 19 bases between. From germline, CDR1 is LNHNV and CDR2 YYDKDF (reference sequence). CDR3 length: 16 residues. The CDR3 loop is CATSSQHEKAGNTIYF. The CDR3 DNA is TGTGCCACCAGTTCCCAACACGAGAAAGCGGGAAACACCATATATTTT.

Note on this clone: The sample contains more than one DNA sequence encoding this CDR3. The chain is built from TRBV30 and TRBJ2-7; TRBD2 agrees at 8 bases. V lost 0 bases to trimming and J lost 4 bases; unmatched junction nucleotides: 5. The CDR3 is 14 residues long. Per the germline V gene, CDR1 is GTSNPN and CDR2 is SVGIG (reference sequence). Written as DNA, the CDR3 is TGTGCCTGGAGTGTGGCGGGAGGAGGTTACGAGCAGTACTTC. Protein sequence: CAWSVAGGGYEQYF. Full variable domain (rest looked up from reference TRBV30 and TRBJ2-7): SQTIHQWPATLVQPVGSPLSLECTVEGTSNPNLYWYRQAAGRGLQLLFYSVGIGQISSEVPQNLSASRPQDRQFILSSKKLLLSDSGFYLCAWSVAGGGYEQYFGPGTRLTVT.

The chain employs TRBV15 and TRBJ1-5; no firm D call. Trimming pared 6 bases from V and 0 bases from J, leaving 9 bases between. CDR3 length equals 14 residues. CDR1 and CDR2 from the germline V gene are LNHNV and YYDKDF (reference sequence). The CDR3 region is CATSISYSNQPQHF. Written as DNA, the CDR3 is TGTGCCACCAGTATCAGTTATAGCAATCAGCCCCAGCATTTT. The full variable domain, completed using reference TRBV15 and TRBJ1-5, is DAMVIQNPRYQVTQFGKPVTLSCSQTLNHNVMYWYQQKSSQAPKLLFHYYDKDFNNEADTPDNFQSRRPNTSFCFLDIRSPGLGDTAMYLCATSISYSNQPQHFGDGTRLSIL.

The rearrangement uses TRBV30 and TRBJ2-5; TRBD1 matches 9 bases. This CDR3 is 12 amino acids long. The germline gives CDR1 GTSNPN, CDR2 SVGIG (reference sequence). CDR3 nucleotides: TGTGCATGTACAGGGGGCGGGGAGACCCAGTACTTC. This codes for CACTGGGETQYF.

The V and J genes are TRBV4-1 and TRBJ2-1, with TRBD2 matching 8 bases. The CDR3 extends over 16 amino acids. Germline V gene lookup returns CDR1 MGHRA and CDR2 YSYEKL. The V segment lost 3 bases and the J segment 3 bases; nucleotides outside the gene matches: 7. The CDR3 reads CASSQPGTRDYNEQFF. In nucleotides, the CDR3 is TGCGCCAGCAGCCAGCCCGGGACTAGGGACTACAATGAGCAGTTCTTC.

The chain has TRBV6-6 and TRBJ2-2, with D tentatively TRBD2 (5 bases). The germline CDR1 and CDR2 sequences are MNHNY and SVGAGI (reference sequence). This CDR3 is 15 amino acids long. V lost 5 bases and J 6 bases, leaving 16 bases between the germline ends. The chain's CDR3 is CASSPPALEAGELFF. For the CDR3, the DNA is TGTGCCAGCAGTCCTCCAGCGTTGGAGGCCGGGGAGCTGTTTTTT.

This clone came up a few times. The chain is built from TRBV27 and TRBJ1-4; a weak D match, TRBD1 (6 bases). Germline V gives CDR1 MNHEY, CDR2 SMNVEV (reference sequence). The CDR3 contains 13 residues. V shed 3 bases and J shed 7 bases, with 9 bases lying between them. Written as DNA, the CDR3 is TGTGCCAGCAGTTTCAGGGGTTTTGAAAAACTGTTTTTT. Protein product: CASSFRGFEKLFF.

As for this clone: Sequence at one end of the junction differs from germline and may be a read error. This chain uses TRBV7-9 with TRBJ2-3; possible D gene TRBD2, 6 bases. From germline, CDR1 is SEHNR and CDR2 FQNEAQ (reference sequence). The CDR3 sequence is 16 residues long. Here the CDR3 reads CSSSVAGRALTDTQYF. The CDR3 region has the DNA TGTTCCAGCAGCGTTGCGGGGCGCGCCCTCACAGATACGCAGTATTTT.

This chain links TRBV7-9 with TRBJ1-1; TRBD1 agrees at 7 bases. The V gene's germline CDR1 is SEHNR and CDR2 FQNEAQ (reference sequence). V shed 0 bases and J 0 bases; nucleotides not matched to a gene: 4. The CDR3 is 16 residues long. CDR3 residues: CASSLAGQGVNTEAFF. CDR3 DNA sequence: TGTGCCAGCAGCTTAGCTGGTCAGGGGGTGAACACTGAAGCTTTCTTT.

The CDR3 DNA reads TGTGCCATCAGTGAGCACTCTCGGTTTGGCACAGATACGCAGTATTTT. This translates into CAISEHSRFGTDTQYF. This sequence joins TRBV10-3 and TRBJ2-3; no clear D gene. CDR3 length: 16 amino acids. V was cut by 2 bases and J by 1 base, with 13 bases left in between. Germline CDR1 ENHRY, CDR2 SYGVKD.

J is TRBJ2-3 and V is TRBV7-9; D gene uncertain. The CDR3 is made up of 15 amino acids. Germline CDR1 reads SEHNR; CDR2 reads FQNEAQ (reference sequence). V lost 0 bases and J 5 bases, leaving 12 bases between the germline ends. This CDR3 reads CASSLAVVRIDTQYF. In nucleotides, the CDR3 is TGTGCCAGCAGCTTAGCCGTGGTCAGGATAGATACGCAGTATTTT.